This T cell receptor (beta chain) appears in the sequencing data of a study of blood T cell repertoires in COVID-19. The V end lost 6 bases, the J end lost 4 bases, and 10 bases lay between the germline ends. The CDR3 is 13 amino acids. Generated by immunoSEQ multiplex PCR, the TCRdb table keeps only in-frame clones and is missing some. The top ten hold around 1.9% of the sample, which has about 480,000 clones, approximately 87% seen once. Enrollees, about 18 to 89 years old, lived in some 24 US areas. The chain employs TRBV12-3 or TRBV12-4 and TRBJ1-5; the D is unclear. Source material: PBMCs or T cells enriched from blood (not recorded which). This TCR derives from a woman between 40 and 55 years old who had recovered from COVID-19. The CDR3 here is CASSYYLNQPQHF. CDR3 sequence (DNA): TGTGCCAGCAGCTACTACCTGAATCAGCCCCAGCATTTT.